A single sample is the source of the 9 T cell receptor beta chains below, sequenced in a study of OX40 agonist ivuxolimab in advanced cancers. Measured with immunoSEQ multiplex PCR; TCRdb has only the in-frame clones, and not every one. The sample carries fewer than 85,000 clones, around 83% recorded once. Sequencing was performed on CD4+ or CD8+ T cells sorted from blood, taken in a trial of the OX40 agonist ivuxolimab. Receptors originate from an adult with an advanced solid tumor such as melanoma, head and neck, liver or kidney cancer.

V and J are TRBV10-2 and TRBJ1-5; 9 nucleotides agree with TRBD1. Germline lookup yields CDR1 WSHSY and CDR2 SAAADI. V shed 8 bases and J 1 base; nucleotides not matched to a gene: 9. The CDR3 runs to 16 residues. The DNA of the CDR3 is TGCGCCAGCTCAGGGACAGGGCACGGGAGCAATCAGCCCCAGCATTTT. It yields the protein CASSGTGHGSNQPQHF.

V gene TRBV14 combines with J gene TRBJ1-2; TRBD1 aligns across 7 bases. The CDR3 sequence is 15 residues long. The V and J ends lost 5 bases and 4 bases, in that order; junction bases with no gene match: 10. Germline V gives CDR1 SGHDN, CDR2 FVKESK. CDR3 DNA: TGTGCCAGCAGCTCCTCTGGACAGGCTCGCTATGGCTACACCTTC. Amino acids: CASSSSGQARYGYTF.

The chain recombines TRBV5-4 with TRBJ1-6; D is unresolved. The CDR3 consists of 15 residues. The germline V and J ends were trimmed by 0 bases and 5 bases, with 9 bases remaining between them. Germline V gives CDR1 SGHNT, CDR2 YYREEE (reference sequence). The DNA for the CDR3 is TGTGCCAGCAGCTTGGCGTCCGCCAATAATTCACCCCTCCACTTT. Translated: CASSLASANNSPLHF.

The J gene is TRBJ2-2, the V gene TRBV7-2; 7 bases match TRBD2. This CDR3 region has 16 residues. Germline V gives CDR1 SGHTA, CDR2 FQGNSA. V was clipped by 2 bases and J by 7 bases; unmatched bases: 10. CDR3 sequence reads: CASSLQGRAVGGELFF. The CDR3 nucleotides read TGTGCCAGCAGCTTACAAGGGAGGGCCGTGGGCGGGGAGCTGTTTTTT.

This clone was seen just once. V gene TRBV7-8 combines with J gene TRBJ1-1, with TRBD1 matching over 8 bases. The CDR3 covers 17 residues. With 0 bases clipped from V and 0 bases from J, the junction kept 6 bases outside the gene matches. Germline V lookup: CDR1 SGHVS, CDR2 FQNEAQ. This CDR3 reads CASSLAGTGNLNTEAFF. DNA for the CDR3: TGTGCCAGCAGCTTAGCCGGGACAGGAAATTTGAACACTGAAGCTTTCTTT.

The chain joins TRBV19 to TRBJ1-2, with D possibly being TRBD1 (5 bases). Germline lookup yields CDR1 LNHDA and CDR2 SQIVND (reference sequence). The V end lost 7 bases, the J end lost 8 bases, and 20 bases lay between the germline ends. CDR3 size: 14 residues. The CDR3 DNA reads as TGTGCCAGTACCAAGATCTCTCAGGGCTACGGCTACACCTTC. Its protein product is CASTKISQGYGYTF. The full variable domain, in which reference TRBV19 and TRBJ1-2 provide the parts outside the CDR3, is DGGITQSPKYLFRKEGQNVTLSCEQNLNHDAMYWYRQDPGQGLRLIYYSQIVNDFQKGDIAEGYSVSREKKESFPLTVTSAQKNPTAFYLCASTKISQGYGYTFGSGTRLTVV.

This sequence joins TRBV5-4 and TRBJ1-2; the D is unclear. Per germline, CDR1 SGHNT and CDR2 YYREEE (reference sequence). The CDR3 extends over 15 amino acids. V lost 0 bases, J lost 4 bases, and 13 bases lay in between. In nucleotides, the CDR3 is TGTGCCAGCAGCTTGGGGGGAGGACCCCTCTATGGCTACACCTTC. This translates into CASSLGGGPLYGYTF.

The chain has TRBV6-6 and TRBJ2-7; perhaps TRBD2 as D (6 bases). Per germline, CDR1 MNHNY and CDR2 SVGAGI (reference sequence). V was clipped by 2 bases and J by 4 bases, with 12 bases between them. CDR3 size: 14 residues. CDR3 region: CASSYRRDLYEQYF. The CDR3 coding sequence is TGTGCCAGCAGTTACCGGAGGGATCTTTACGAGCAGTACTTC.

The chain recombines TRBV7-2 with TRBJ2-6; perhaps TRBD2 as D (5 bases). Trimming pared 5 bases from V and 4 bases from J, leaving 12 bases between. This CDR3 region has 15 residues. The germline gives CDR1 SGHTA, CDR2 FQGNSA. The CDR3 loop reads CASSRGWSGANVLTF. In DNA, the CDR3 is TGTGCCAGCAGCCGGGGATGGTCCGGGGCCAACGTCCTGACTTTC.